This T cell receptor beta chain was obtained from a study of shared clonotypes between healthy human individuals. The CDR3 covers 16 residues. V was clipped by 1 base and J by 4 bases; unmatched bases: 8. Germline lookup yields CDR1 SGHAT and CDR2 FQNNGV. The assay ran at deep level. Genomic DNA (from each subset) was split evenly across several immunoSEQ plates. When replicate PCRs were run on unsorted PBMC, they used approximately 300 ng DNA, some 30,000 T cell genomes. Here immunoSEQ multiplex PCR was the method, and the copy in TCRdb shows in-frame clones only, minus some. The data hold around 500,000 clones, with around 73% observed a single time. This clone was seen just once.

The TCR comes from a woman in her thirties or forties in good health. Some clones in this sample may be carry-over from other donors' samples. The sequenced material came from PBMCs. The chain combines TRBV11-2 with TRBJ2-3; 7 nucleotides agree with TRBD2. The CDR3 region has the DNA TGTGCCAGCAGCTTAGGGGCGGGAGTAATCGCAGATACGCAGTATTTT. This translates into CASSLGAGVIADTQYF.